This T cell receptor beta chain appears in the sequencing data of a study of blood T cell repertoires in COVID-19. On the study more broadly: The samples span acute and convalescent COVID-19 from the United States, Italy and Spain. Nucleic acid was either cDNA or gDNA, and it came from T cells, B-cell-depleted T cells, or PBMCs.

V gave up 2 bases and J gave up 0 bases, with 9 bases separating them. Germline CDR1 reads SGHTA; CDR2 reads FQGNSA. The CDR3 loop spans 15 amino acids. Study processing details: Quantification of nucleated cells was approximated via reference gene primer amplification. The protocol was immunoSEQ multiplex PCR, while the TCRdb copy is restricted to in-frame clones and leaves out a portion. V, J and clone size were drawn from that table, and D and trimming were deduced from the DNA. Of 95,000 to 100,000 clones detected, almost 95% appear once; the ten largest clones hold approximately 5.4%. The clonotype comes from a man aged 45 to 65 with active COVID-19. The rearrangement uses TRBV7-2 and TRBJ2-3; D might be TRBD2 (6 bases). Material: peripheral blood. In DNA form, the CDR3 reads TGTGCCAGCAGCTTACGGAGCGGGAGCACAGATACGCAGTATTTT. Its protein is CASSLRSGSTDTQYF.